These T cell receptor beta chains were read from a single sample in a study of cytomegalovirus exposure and HLA in healthy donors. The protocol was immunoSEQ multiplex PCR, while the TCRdb copy is restricted to in-frame clones and leaves out a portion. The repertoire includes roughly 73,000 clones, around 84% of them detected once, and roughly 2.4% sits in the top ten. Sample: PBMCs. These receptors originate from a woman aged 45 to 65 in good health and CMV-seronegative. CDR3s include the opening cysteine and the closing phenylalanine or tryptophan. A D gene is named only where the DNA matches it firmly. Some rows have no size entry. The others give once, few or many, or a class for an expanded clone.

d_call j_call v_call clone_size cdr3_nt cdr3_aa
TRBD1 TRBJ2-7 TRBV10-3 - TGTGCCATCAACAGGGGCCTAGGCGAGCAGTACTTC CAINRGLGEQYF
- TRBJ2-1 TRBV12-1 - TGTGCCAGCAGCCTCTGGACTAGCGGGGGGGCTTATGAGCAGTTCTTC CASSLWTSGGAYEQFF
TRBD1 TRBJ1-2 TRBV11-3 - TGTGCCAGCATGCCCGCCCCCCGACAGGGCGCCGTTAACTATGGCTACACCTTC CASMPAPRQGAVNYGYTF
TRBD2 TRBJ2-1 TRBV5-1 - TGCGCCAGCAGCTTGGCTCTAGCGGCCTACAATGAGCAGTTCTTC CASSLALAAYNEQFF
- TRBJ1-6 TRBV27 - TGTGCCAGCAGTTTTGCCGGGGTCAATTCACCCCTCCACTTT CASSFAGVNSPLHF
- TRBJ1-2 TRBV7-2 few TGTGCCAGCAGCCCCAGCGCGGGGAGCTATGGCTACACCTTC CASSPSAGSYGYTF
- TRBJ2-1 TRBV4-3 - TGCGCCAGCAGCCAAGATCAGGCTGCCTCCTACAATGAGCAGTTCTTC CASSQDQAASYNEQFF
- TRBJ2-2 TRBV4-2 - TGTGCCAGCAGCCAAGAGGGCGGGCGGACCGGGGAGCTGTTTTTT CASSQEGGRTGELFF
- TRBJ2-7 TRBV6-5 - TGTGCCAGCAGAAACTTAGGGGTGCAGCGCGACGAGCAGTACTTC CASRNLGVQRDEQYF
TRBD2 TRBJ2-1 TRBV6-5 - TGTGCCAGCAGTTACCCTCTAGCGGGGGGGATCGGCGAGCAGTTCTTC CASSYPLAGGIGEQFF
- TRBJ2-1 TRBV6-4 - TGTGCCAGCAGTCTCGCGGGAACCTCCAATGAGCAGTTCTTC CASSLAGTSNEQFF
TRBD1 TRBJ2-7 TRBV4-1 - TGCGCCAGCAGCCAGGACAGGGGTCAAGAGCAGTACTTC CASSQDRGQEQYF